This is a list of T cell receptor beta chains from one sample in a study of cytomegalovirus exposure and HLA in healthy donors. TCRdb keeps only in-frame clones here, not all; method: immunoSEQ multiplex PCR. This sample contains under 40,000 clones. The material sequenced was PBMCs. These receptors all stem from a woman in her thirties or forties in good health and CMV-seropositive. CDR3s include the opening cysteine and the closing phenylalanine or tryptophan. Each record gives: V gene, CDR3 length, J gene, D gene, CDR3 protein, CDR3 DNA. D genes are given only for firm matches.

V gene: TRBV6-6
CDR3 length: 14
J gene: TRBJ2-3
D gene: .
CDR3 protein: CASSYGNTGDTQYF
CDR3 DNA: TGTGCCAGCAGTTACGGTAACACGGGGGATACGCAGTATTTT

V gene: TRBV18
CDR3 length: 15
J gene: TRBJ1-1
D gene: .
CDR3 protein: CASSKATGAGTEAFF
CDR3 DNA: TGTGCCAGCTCAAAGGCTACAGGAGCGGGGACTGAAGCTTTCTTT

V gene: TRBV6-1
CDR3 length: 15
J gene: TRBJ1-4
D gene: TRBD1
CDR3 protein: CASRPNRGTNEKLFF
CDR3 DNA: TGTGCCAGCAGGCCTAACAGGGGAACTAATGAAAAACTGTTTTTT

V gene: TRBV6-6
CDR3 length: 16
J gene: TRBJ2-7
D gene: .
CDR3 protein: CASSYGVTGHGPGQYF
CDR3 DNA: TGTGCCAGCAGTTATGGTGTGACGGGACATGGCCCCGGGCAGTACTTC

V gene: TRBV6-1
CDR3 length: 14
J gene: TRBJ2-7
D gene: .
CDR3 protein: CASSVTGSVYEQYF
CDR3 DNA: TGTGCCAGCAGCGTGACAGGTTCCGTCTACGAGCAGTACTTC

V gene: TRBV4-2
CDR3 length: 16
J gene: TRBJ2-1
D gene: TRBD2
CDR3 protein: CASSQVEASGSNEQFF
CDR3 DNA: TGTGCCAGCAGCCAAGTGGAGGCTAGCGGGAGTAATGAGCAGTTCTTC

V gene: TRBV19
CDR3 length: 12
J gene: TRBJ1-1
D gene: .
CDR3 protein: CASRTGNTEAFF
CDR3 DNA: TGTGCCAGTAGGACAGGGAACACTGAAGCTTTCTTT

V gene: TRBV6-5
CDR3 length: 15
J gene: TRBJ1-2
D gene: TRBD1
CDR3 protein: CASSYRQGANDGYTF
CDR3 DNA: TGTGCCAGCAGTTACAGGCAGGGGGCGAACGATGGCTACACCTTC

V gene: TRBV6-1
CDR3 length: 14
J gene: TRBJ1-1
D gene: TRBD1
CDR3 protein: CASRRQGGNTEAFF
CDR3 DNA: TGTGCCAGCAGGAGACAGGGGGGGAACACTGAAGCTTTCTTT

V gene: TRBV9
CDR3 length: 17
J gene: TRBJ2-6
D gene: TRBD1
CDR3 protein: CASSPRTGNSGANVLTF
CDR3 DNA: TGTGCCAGCAGCCCCCGGACAGGGAACTCTGGGGCCAACGTCCTGACTTTC

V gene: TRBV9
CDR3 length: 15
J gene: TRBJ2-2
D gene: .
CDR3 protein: CASSATGLNTGELFF
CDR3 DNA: TGTGCCAGCAGCGCGACCGGACTAAACACCGGGGAGCTGTTTTTT

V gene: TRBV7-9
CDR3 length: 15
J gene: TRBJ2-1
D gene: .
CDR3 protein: CASSFMSGPYNEQFF
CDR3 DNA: TGTGCCAGCAGCTTCATGAGCGGACCATACAATGAGCAGTTCTTC

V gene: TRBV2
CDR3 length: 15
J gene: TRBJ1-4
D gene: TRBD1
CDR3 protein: CASTSQGQGGEKLFF
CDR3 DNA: TGTGCCAGCACCAGTCAAGGCCAGGGGGGTGAAAAACTGTTTTTT

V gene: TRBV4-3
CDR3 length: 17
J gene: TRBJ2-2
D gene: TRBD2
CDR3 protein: CASSQETSGRGYGELFF
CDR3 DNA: TGCGCCAGCAGCCAAGAAACTAGCGGGAGAGGGTATGGGGAGCTGTTTTTT

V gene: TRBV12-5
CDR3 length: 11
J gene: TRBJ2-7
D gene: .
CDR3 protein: CASHTPCEQYF
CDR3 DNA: TGTGCTAGCCACACCCCCTGCGAGCAGTACTTC

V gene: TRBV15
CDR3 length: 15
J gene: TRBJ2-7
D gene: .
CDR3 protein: CATSREGQGPYEQYF
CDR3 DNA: TGTGCCACCAGCAGAGAAGGTCAGGGCCCCTACGAGCAGTACTTC

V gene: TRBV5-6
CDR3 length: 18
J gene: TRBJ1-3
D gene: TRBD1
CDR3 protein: CASSLAKGQVNSGNTIYF
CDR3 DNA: TGTGCCAGCAGCTTGGCCAAGGGACAGGTGAACTCTGGAAACACCATATATTTT

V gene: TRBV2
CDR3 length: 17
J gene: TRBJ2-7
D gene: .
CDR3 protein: CASSENSEGWASYEQYF
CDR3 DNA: TGTGCCAGCAGTGAGAACTCTGAGGGTTGGGCTTCCTACGAGCAGTACTTC

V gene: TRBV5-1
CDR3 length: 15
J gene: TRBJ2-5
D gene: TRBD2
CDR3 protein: CASSLPLADKETQYF
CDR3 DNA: TGCGCCAGCAGCTTACCCCTAGCGGACAAAGAGACCCAGTACTTC

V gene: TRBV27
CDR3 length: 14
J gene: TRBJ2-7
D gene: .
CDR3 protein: CASSYGGGIDEQYF
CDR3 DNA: TGTGCCAGCAGTTATGGAGGCGGGATCGACGAGCAGTACTTC